This TCR beta chain stems from a study of blood T cell repertoires in COVID-19. CDR1 is MNHEY and CDR2 is SVGAGI in the germline V gene. There are 14 residues in the CDR3. Deletions cut 10 bases from V and 3 bases from J, with 15 bases between. The table came from immunoSEQ multiplex PCR; TCRdb's copy has only in-frame clones and leaves some out. The sample shows 150,000 to 200,000 clones, 80% to 90% of them seen only once. Specimen: peripheral blood. The chain joins TRBV6-5 to TRBJ2-2; unclear D gene. This receptor was obtained from a woman aged 80 or older with acute or convalescent COVID-19. Here the CDR3 reads CAIERKTHTGELFF. CDR3 sequence (DNA): TGTGCCATCGAAAGGAAGACACACACCGGGGAGCTGTTTTTT.